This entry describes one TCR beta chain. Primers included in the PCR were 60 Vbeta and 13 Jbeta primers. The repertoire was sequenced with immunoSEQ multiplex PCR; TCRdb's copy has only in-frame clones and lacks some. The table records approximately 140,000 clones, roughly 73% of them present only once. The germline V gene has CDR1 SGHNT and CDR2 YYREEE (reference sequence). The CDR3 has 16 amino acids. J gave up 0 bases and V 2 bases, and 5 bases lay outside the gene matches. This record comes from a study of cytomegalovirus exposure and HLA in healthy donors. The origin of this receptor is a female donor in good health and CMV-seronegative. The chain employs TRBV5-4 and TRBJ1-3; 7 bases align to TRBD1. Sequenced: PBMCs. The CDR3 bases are TGTGCCAGCAGCTTTACAGGGGCCGGCTCTGGAAACACCATATATTTT. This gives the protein CASSFTGAGSGNTIYF.